A single sample gave rise to the 4 T cell receptor beta chains below, sequenced in a study of identical twins. TCRdb reprocessed the 5' RACE reads via MiXCR and lists one record per CDR3 protein. The sample carries roughly 1,500,000 distinct CDR3 sequences, under 35% recorded once. The sample taken for sequencing was cord blood. These receptors were obtained from a newborn girl in good health.

V gene TRBV20-1 combines with J gene TRBJ2-1; D call uncertain. Trimming took off 3 bases at V and 4 bases at J, with 10 bases between the two ends. Germline V gene lookup returns CDR1 DFQATT and CDR2 SNEGSKA (reference sequence). The CDR3 spans 13 residues. CDR3 region: CSARSPRYNEQFF. DNA for the CDR3: TGCAGTGCTAGGTCTCCTAGGTACAATGAGCAGTTCTTC.

As concerns this clonotype: A far larger clone is one nucleotide away, so this likely arose from a read error. The chain carries TRBV27 and TRBJ2-7; D unclear. Germline V gene sequence: CDR1 MNHEY, CDR2 SMNVEV (reference sequence). The CDR3 has 11 residues. For the CDR3, the DNA is TGTGACAGCAGTTTATCGGGCGAGCAGTACTTC. Amino acid sequence: CDSSLSGEQYF.

The gene calls are TRBV18 and TRBJ1-2; 7 positions match TRBD1. Per germline, CDR1 KGHSH and CDR2 LQKENI. V gave up 3 bases and J gave up 4 bases; unmatched junction bases: 14. CDR3 size: 17 residues. The CDR3 protein is CASSPQYQTGYAYGYTF. The CDR3 region has the DNA TGTGCCAGCTCACCTCAATACCAGACAGGGTATGCCTATGGCTACACCTTC.

In this sample, this clonotype turned up a few times. The V and J genes are TRBV2 and TRBJ2-1; a weak D match, TRBD2 (6 bases). The CDR3 extends over 14 amino acids. V was cut by 7 bases and J by 7 bases, with 17 bases left in between. CDR1 is SNHLY, CDR2 FYNNEI, per germline. CDR3 protein: CASTPTRRLNEQFF. CDR3 nucleotide sequence: TGTGCCAGCACTCCGACTAGGAGGCTTAATGAGCAGTTCTTC.